This T cell receptor beta chain comes out of a study of blood T cell repertoires in COVID-19. Whole-study context: T cells, B-cell-depleted T cells, or PBMCs provided the cDNA or gDNA that served as material.

Study processing details: Reference gene primer amplification yielded estimated nucleated cell counts. Assay used: immunoSEQ multiplex PCR; TCRdb lists only in-frame clones, some missing. V and J calls plus clone size are reproduced from that table; the DNA served to infer D and trimming. The sample shows some 150,000 clones, approximately 82% of them seen only once. The CDR3 totals 11 residues. Trimming shortened V by 4 bases and J by 7 bases, and 5 bases separated the two germline ends. The germline V gene encodes CDR1 DFQATT and CDR2 SNEGSKA (reference sequence). The chain joins TRBV20-1 to TRBJ1-6, with D perhaps matching TRBD1 (5 bases). This TCR was recovered from a woman between 45 and 60 years old with acute or convalescent COVID-19. Input material: peripheral blood. CDR3 amino acids: CSAKGNSPLHF. In DNA form, the CDR3 reads TGCAGTGCTAAGGGGAATTCACCCCTCCACTTT.